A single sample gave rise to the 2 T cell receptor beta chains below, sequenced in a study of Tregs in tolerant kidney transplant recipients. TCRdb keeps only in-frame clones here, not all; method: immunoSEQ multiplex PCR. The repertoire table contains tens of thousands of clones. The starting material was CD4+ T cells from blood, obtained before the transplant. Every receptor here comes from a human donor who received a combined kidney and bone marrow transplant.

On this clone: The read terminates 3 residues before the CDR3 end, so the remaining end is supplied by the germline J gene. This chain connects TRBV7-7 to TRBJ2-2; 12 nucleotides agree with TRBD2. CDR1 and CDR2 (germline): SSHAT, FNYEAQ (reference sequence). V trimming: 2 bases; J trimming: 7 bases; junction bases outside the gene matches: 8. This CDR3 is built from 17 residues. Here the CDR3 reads CASSLRSSGRVDGELFF. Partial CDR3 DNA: TGTGCCAGCAGCTTACGATCTAGCGGGAGGGTCGACGGGGAG.

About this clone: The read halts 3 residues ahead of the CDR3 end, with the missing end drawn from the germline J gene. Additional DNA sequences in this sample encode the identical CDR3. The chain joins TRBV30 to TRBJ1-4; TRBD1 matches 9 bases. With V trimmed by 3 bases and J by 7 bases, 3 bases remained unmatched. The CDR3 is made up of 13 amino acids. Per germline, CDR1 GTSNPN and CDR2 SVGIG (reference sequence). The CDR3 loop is CAWSGTGREKLFF. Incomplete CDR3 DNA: TGTGCCTGGAGCGGGACAGGGCGTGAAAAA. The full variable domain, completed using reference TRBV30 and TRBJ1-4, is SQTIHQWPATLVQPVGSPLSLECTVEGTSNPNLYWYRQAAGRGLQLLFYSVGIGQISSEVPQNLSASRPQDRQFILSSKKLLLSDSGFYLCAWSGTGREKLFFGSGTQLSVL.